The 32 T cell receptor beta chains listed next were all sequenced from one sample in a study of blood T cell repertoires in COVID-19. The table came from immunoSEQ multiplex PCR; TCRdb's copy has only in-frame clones and leaves some out. This table has some 700,000 clones, 90% appearing once. Specimen: peripheral blood. The receptor set was obtained from a woman aged 18 to 35 with acute or convalescent COVID-19.

V and J are TRBV7-9 and TRBJ2-2; 11 bases align to TRBD2. The CDR3 length is 17 residues. V gave up 5 bases and J gave up 4 bases; unmatched junction bases: 9. CDR1 SEHNR and CDR2 FQNEAQ come from the germline V gene (reference sequence). In nucleotides, the CDR3 is TGTGCCAGCAGCAGCATAGCGGGGGGGCCGGGCACCGGGGAGCTGTTTTTT. Amino acid sequence: CASSSIAGGPGTGELFF.

This chain links TRBV28 with TRBJ1-1; D gene uncertain. The V end was cut by 7 bases, the J end by 3 bases, with 15 bases between. CDR3 length equals 14 residues. In germline, CDR1 is MDHEN, CDR2 SYDVKM. The CDR3 region has the DNA TGTGCCAGCACACCGGAGGACGCCTACACTGAAGCTTTCTTT. It encodes CASTPEDAYTEAFF.

A note on this clone: The identical CDR3 is also encoded by other nucleotide sequences in the sample. The chain combines TRBV19 with TRBJ2-7, with 9 bases that match TRBD1. Germline V gene data show CDR1 as LNHDA and CDR2 as SQIVND (reference sequence). There are 14 residues in the CDR3. V lost 3 bases, J lost 4 bases, and 4 bases stayed unmatched. CDR3 amino acids: CASSMGDRAYEQYF. As DNA, the CDR3 is TGTGCCAGTAGTATGGGGGACAGGGCGTACGAGCAGTACTTC.

The chain employs TRBV7-2 and TRBJ1-1; D may be TRBD1 (5 bases). This CDR3 has 16 amino acids. Trimming removed 5 bases from V and 2 bases from J, with 18 bases in between. From germline, CDR1 is SGHTA and CDR2 FQGNSA. CDR3 residues: CASSPIGGEVNTEAFF. DNA for the CDR3: TGTGCCAGCAGCCCAATCGGGGGGGAGGTAAACACTGAAGCTTTCTTT.

The V gene is TRBV7-2, the J gene TRBJ1-5, with 9 positions matching TRBD1. The CDR3 spans 16 residues. V shed 4 bases, J shed 3 bases, and the junction held 7 bases outside the gene matches. Per germline, CDR1 SGHTA and CDR2 FQGNSA. The CDR3 reads CASSSTRDRDNQPQHF. The CDR3 DNA sequence: TGTGCCAGCAGCTCAACCAGGGACAGGGACAATCAGCCCCAGCATTTT.

This sequence joins TRBV6-5 and TRBJ2-1; the D gene is possibly TRBD1 (6 bases). Looked up from germline, CDR1 is MNHEY and CDR2 is SVGAGI. The CDR3 is made up of 14 amino acids. With 6 bases removed from V and 4 bases from J, the gap between germline ends came to 13 bases. In DNA, the CDR3 is TGTGCCAGCAGCCTCGACAGGTTATACAATGAGCAGTTCTTC. It encodes CASSLDRLYNEQFF.

The chain is built from TRBV29-1 and TRBJ1-1; 7 nucleotides align to TRBD1. Germline loops: CDR1 SQVTM, CDR2 ANQGSEA. J gave up 8 bases and V 1 base, and 4 bases lay outside the gene matches. This CDR3 region has 12 residues. The CDR3 loop reads CSVEGGDREAFF. CDR3 DNA sequence: TGCAGCGTTGAAGGGGGGGACAGAGAAGCTTTCTTT.

For the CDR3, the DNA is TGTGCCAGCTCATATGGGGCCCCCTTGAACACTGAAGCTTTCTTT. This translates into CASSYGAPLNTEAFF. V and J are TRBV18 and TRBJ1-1; D possibly corresponds to TRBD1 (5 bases). Germline CDR1 is KGHSH and CDR2 is LQKENI. The length of the CDR3 is 15 residues. Trimming cost V 5 bases and J 0 bases, with 13 bases left between them.

The V gene is TRBV7-2, the J gene TRBJ1-2, with a weak D call TRBD1 (5 bases). Per germline, CDR1 SGHTA and CDR2 FQGNSA. Deletions cut 5 bases from V and 4 bases from J, with 17 bases between. The CDR3 sequence is 15 residues long. CDR3 DNA sequence: TGTGCCAGCAGCCGGACTCGGGGGACCCCCTATGGCTACACCTTC. Amino acids: CASSRTRGTPYGYTF. Complete variable domain (other parts from reference TRBV7-2 and TRBJ1-2): GAGVSQSPSNKVTEKGKDVELRCDPISGHTALYWYRQSLGQGLEFLIYFQGNSAPDKSGLPSDRFSAERTGGSVSTLTIQRTQQEDSAVYLCASSRTRGTPYGYTFGSGTRLTVV.

The V and J genes are TRBV9 and TRBJ1-2; 7 bases map to TRBD1. Germline CDR1 and CDR2: SGDLS and YYNGEE. Unmatched junction bases numbered 5, after V lost 0 bases and J lost 6 bases. The CDR3 covers 14 residues. The CDR3 reads CASSVAVDRNGYTF. For the CDR3, the DNA is TGTGCCAGCAGCGTAGCGGTGGACAGGAATGGCTACACCTTC.

The chain uses TRBV2 and TRBJ1-6; D perhaps matches TRBD1 (6 bases). The CDR3 extends over 17 amino acids. CDR1 and CDR2 (germline): SNHLY, FYNNEI. V shed 1 base and J shed 2 bases, with 12 bases lying between them. CDR3 in amino acids: CASSEGQWGPYNSPLHF. CDR3 in DNA: TGTGCCAGCAGTGAAGGTCAATGGGGGCCCTATAATTCACCCCTCCACTTT.

This sequence joins TRBV6-5 and TRBJ2-7; no firm D call. The V end was cut by 2 bases, the J end by 0 bases, with 5 bases between. The germline V gene encodes CDR1 MNHEY and CDR2 SVGAGI. This CDR3 region has 13 residues. This CDR3 reads CASSYERSYEQYF. CDR3 DNA: TGTGCCAGCAGTTACGAGCGCTCCTACGAGCAGTACTTC.

This clone turned up a few times. Other DNA sequences of this sample code for an identical CDR3. This chain links TRBV27 with TRBJ1-1, with 7 nucleotides matching TRBD1. CDR1 and CDR2 from the germline V gene are MNHEY and SMNVEV (reference sequence). The CDR3 sequence is 13 residues long. J was trimmed by 4 bases and V by 8 bases; bases with no gene match: 7. The CDR3 region is CASSQQGGTEAFF. The CDR3 DNA reads as TGTGCCAGCTCTCAGCAGGGGGGCACTGAAGCTTTCTTT.

The gene calls are TRBV2 and TRBJ2-1; the match to TRBD2 covers 11 bases. Germline V gene data show CDR1 as SNHLY and CDR2 as FYNNEI. The CDR3 sequence is 16 residues long. The junction had 9 bases not matched to a gene; V was cut back by 4 bases and J by 7 bases. This CDR3 reads CASSGTRLAGINEQFF. The CDR3 DNA reads as TGTGCCAGCAGTGGGACCCGACTAGCGGGGATTAATGAGCAGTTCTTC.

The chain carries TRBV28 and TRBJ1-3, with a weak D call TRBD1 (5 bases). The CDR3 sequence is 17 residues long. Germline V gene sequence: CDR1 MDHEN, CDR2 SYDVKM. Deletions cut 3 bases from V and 0 bases from J, with 15 bases between. The CDR3 loop reads CASSFSRRGISGNTIYF. The CDR3 DNA reads as TGTGCCAGCAGTTTTTCGAGGCGGGGCATCTCTGGAAACACCATATATTTT.

The chain employs TRBV6-5 and TRBJ1-1; D gene uncertain. V was cut by 4 bases and J by 1 base, with 10 bases left in between. The CDR3 is 14 residues long. Germline CDR1 MNHEY, CDR2 SVGAGI. The CDR3 coding sequence is TGTGCCAGCAGTTCCCTAGAGACGAACACTGAAGCTTTCTTT. Translating gives CASSSLETNTEAFF.

V and J are TRBV29-1 and TRBJ1-2; D call uncertain. V dropped 6 bases and J dropped 5 bases, with 22 bases sitting between them. The CDR3 covers 15 residues. Germline CDR1 and CDR2: SQVTM and ANQGSEA. The CDR3, as DNA: TGCAGCGTCTCACAGACACAAGGTGGTGGGTATGGCTACACCTTC. It translates to CSVSQTQGGGYGYTF.

In its sample, this clone was seen once. The chain recombines TRBV7-2 with TRBJ1-2, with a possible D match to TRBD1 (6 bases). Trimming removed 8 bases at V and 6 bases at J, with 28 bases between. The length of the CDR3 is 17 residues. CDR1 and CDR2 from the germline V gene are SGHTA and FQGNSA. CDR3 protein: CASAIEGGARPVDGYTF. The CDR3 DNA sequence: TGTGCCAGCGCCATAGAAGGGGGGGCGCGTCCGGTCGATGGCTACACCTTC. Supplemented by reference TRBV7-2 and TRBJ1-2, the full variable domain reads GAGVSQSPSNKVTEKGKDVELRCDPISGHTALYWYRQSLGQGLEFLIYFQGNSAPDKSGLPSDRFSAERTGGSVSTLTIQRTQQEDSAVYLCASAIEGGARPVDGYTFGSGTRLTVV.

V usage is TRBV4-1 and J usage is TRBJ1-1, with D hard to call. Trimming cost V 1 base and J 7 bases, with 10 bases left between them. The CDR3 loop spans 13 amino acids. Per germline, CDR1 MGHRA and CDR2 YSYEKL. Here the CDR3 DNA reads TGCGCCAGCAGCCAAGGAGAGGATTATGAAGCTTTCTTT. It translates to CASSQGEDYEAFF.

The chain combines TRBV4-1 with TRBJ1-5; D unclear. The CDR3 covers 15 residues. The V end was cut by 1 base, the J end by 5 bases, with 12 bases between. Germline V lookup: CDR1 MGHRA, CDR2 YSYEKL. CDR3 coding DNA: TGCGCCAGCAGCCAAGTTGATAGGGAGGATCAGCCCCAGCATTTT. Its translation: CASSQVDREDQPQHF.

This chain joins TRBV7-2 and TRBJ1-4; TRBD1 aligns across 7 bases. From germline, CDR1 is SGHTA and CDR2 FQGNSA. The CDR3 length is 13 residues. Germline trimming cut 5 bases from V and 8 bases from J; bases unmatched to any gene: 5. CDR3 coding DNA: TGTGCCAGCAGCCGACAGGGAGGCGAAAAACTGTTTTTT. It yields the protein CASSRQGGEKLFF.

V and J are TRBV7-2 and TRBJ2-7; D is perhaps TRBD1 (6 bases). V lost 1 base to trimming and J lost 5 bases, with 12 bases between them. CDR1 and CDR2 (germline): SGHTA, FQGNSA. This CDR3 region has 14 residues. Here the CDR3 DNA reads TGTGCCAGCAGCTTAGACAGGGCTGGCAACGAGCAGTACTTC. It yields the protein CASSLDRAGNEQYF.

This clone is a singleton in its sample. The chain uses TRBV4-1 and TRBJ1-1; D is unclear. CDR3 length: 13 residues. With 3 bases removed from V and 0 bases from J, the gap between germline ends came to 5 bases. Per germline, CDR1 MGHRA and CDR2 YSYEKL. The CDR3 region has the DNA TGCGCCAGCAGCCATACAGTGAACACTGAAGCTTTCTTT. Amino acids: CASSHTVNTEAFF.

The V gene is TRBV6-5, the J gene TRBJ1-1; D is undetermined. Germline CDR1 reads MNHEY; CDR2 reads SVGAGI. V was pared by 2 bases and J by 5 bases, with 12 bases between. This CDR3 is built from 14 residues. This CDR3 reads CASSYGVSWTEAFF. CDR3 DNA: TGTGCCAGCAGTTACGGTGTGAGCTGGACTGAAGCTTTCTTT.

J is TRBJ2-1 and V is TRBV5-6, with 8 bases lining up with TRBD1. The J segment lost 5 bases and the V segment lost 0 bases, leaving 4 bases of the junction unmatched. The CDR3 loop spans 15 amino acids. Germline CDR1 SGHDT, CDR2 YYEEEE. This CDR3 reads CASSLVDRVDNEQFF. The CDR3 DNA is TGTGCCAGCAGCTTGGTGGACAGGGTCGACAATGAGCAGTTCTTC.

The chain employs TRBV6-2 or TRBV6-3 and TRBJ1-3; TRBD1 might be the D (6 bases). Trimming took 3 bases from V and 0 from J, leaving 12 bases between them. The CDR3 is 16 residues long. The germline V gene has CDR1 MNHEY and CDR2 SVGEGT. The CDR3, as DNA: TGTGCCAGCAGTTATGGGGGGGCCTTCTCTGGAAACACCATATATTTT. It specifies CASSYGGAFSGNTIYF.

This chain uses TRBV29-1 with TRBJ2-3; TRBD2 aligns across 12 bases. The CDR3 runs 13 residues. The germline gives CDR1 SQVTM, CDR2 ANQGSEA. Unmatched junction bases numbered 2, after V lost 4 bases and J lost 6 bases. The DNA of the CDR3 is TGCAGCGTTGTGGGACTAGCGGGCGATACGCAGTATTTT. Residues: CSVVGLAGDTQYF.

The chain links TRBV2 to TRBJ1-5; D call uncertain. V was shortened by 7 bases and J by 4 bases, with 11 bases between the two germline ends. This CDR3 spans 13 amino acids. Germline CDR1 is SNHLY and CDR2 is FYNNEI. The CDR3 sequence: CASTSILNQPQHF. CDR3 nucleotide sequence: TGTGCCAGCACGAGTATACTTAATCAGCCCCAGCATTTT.

V is TRBV7-3 and J is TRBJ1-3; no definite D call. Trimming took off 8 bases at V and 2 bases at J, with 13 bases between the two ends. Germline V gene lookup returns CDR1 SGHTA and CDR2 FQGTGA. The CDR3 totals 14 residues. DNA of the CDR3: TGTGCCAGCTCTCTCGGAGCACCTGGAAACACCATATATTTT. It translates to CASSLGAPGNTIYF.

The gene calls are TRBV5-1 and TRBJ1-5, with 9 bases matching TRBD1. CDR3 size: 17 residues. The V segment lost 0 bases and the J segment 7 bases; nucleotides outside the gene matches: 11. Germline lookup yields CDR1 SGHRS and CDR2 YFSETQ. CDR3 protein: CASSLGSWDRVVQPQHF. The CDR3 bases are TGCGCCAGCAGCTTGGGAAGTTGGGACAGGGTCGTACAGCCCCAGCATTTT. The entire variable domain, with the rest obtained from reference TRBV5-1 and TRBJ1-5, is as follows: KAGVTQTPRYLIKTRGQQVTLSCSPISGHRSVSWYQQTPGQGLQFLFEYFSETQRNKGNFPGRFSGRQFSNSRSEMNVSTLELGDSALYLCASSLGSWDRVVQPQHFGDGTRLSIL.

The V and J genes are TRBV6-5 and TRBJ2-7, with 7 bases identical to TRBD2. This CDR3 is 14 amino acids long. Germline loops: CDR1 MNHEY, CDR2 SVGAGI. J was trimmed by 6 bases and V by 7 bases; bases with no gene match: 12. The CDR3 region is CASTKGGSYGEQYF. CDR3 sequence (DNA): TGTGCCAGCACCAAAGGCGGGAGTTACGGCGAGCAGTACTTC.

The V call is TRBV4-1, the J call TRBJ1-5, with D perhaps TRBD1 (6 bases). The CDR3 has 18 amino acids. V gave up 0 bases and J gave up 6 bases, with 21 bases separating them. Germline-derived CDR1 and CDR2 are MGHRA and YSYEKL. The CDR3 reads CASSQDPLTGNPLQPQHF. The CDR3 coding sequence is TGCGCCAGCAGCCAAGATCCCCTAACAGGGAACCCCCTTCAGCCCCAGCATTTT.